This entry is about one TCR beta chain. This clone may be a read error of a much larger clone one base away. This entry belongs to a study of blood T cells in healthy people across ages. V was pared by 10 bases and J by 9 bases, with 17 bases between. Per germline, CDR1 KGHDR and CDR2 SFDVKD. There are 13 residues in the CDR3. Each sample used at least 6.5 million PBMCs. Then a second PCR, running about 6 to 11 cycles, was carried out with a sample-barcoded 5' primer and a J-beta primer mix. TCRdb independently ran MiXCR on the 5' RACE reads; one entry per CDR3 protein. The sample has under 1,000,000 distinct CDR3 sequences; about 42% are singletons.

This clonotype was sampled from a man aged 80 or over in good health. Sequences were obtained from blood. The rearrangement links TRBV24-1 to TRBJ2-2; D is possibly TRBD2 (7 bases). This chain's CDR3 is CATLSGTNRELFF. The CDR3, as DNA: TGTGCCACTCTAAGCGGGACAAACAGGGAGCTGTTTTTT.